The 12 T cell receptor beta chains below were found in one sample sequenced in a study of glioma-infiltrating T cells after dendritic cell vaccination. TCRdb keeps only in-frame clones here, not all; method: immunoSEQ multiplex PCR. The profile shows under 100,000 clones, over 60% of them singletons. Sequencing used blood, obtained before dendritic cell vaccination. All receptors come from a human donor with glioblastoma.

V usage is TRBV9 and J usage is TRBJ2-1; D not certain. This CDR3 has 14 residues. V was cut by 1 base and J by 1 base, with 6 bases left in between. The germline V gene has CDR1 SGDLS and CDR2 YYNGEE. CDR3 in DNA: TGTGCCAGCAGCGTACAGATGTCCTACAATGAGCAGTTCTTC. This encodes CASSVQMSYNEQFF.

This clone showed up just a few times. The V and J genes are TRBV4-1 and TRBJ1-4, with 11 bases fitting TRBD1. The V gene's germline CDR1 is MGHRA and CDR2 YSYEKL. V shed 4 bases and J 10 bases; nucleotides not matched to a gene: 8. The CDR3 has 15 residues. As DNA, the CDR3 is TGCGCCAGCAGCCGCCCGGGACAGGGGGATCGAAAACTGTTTTTT. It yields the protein CASSRPGQGDRKLFF.

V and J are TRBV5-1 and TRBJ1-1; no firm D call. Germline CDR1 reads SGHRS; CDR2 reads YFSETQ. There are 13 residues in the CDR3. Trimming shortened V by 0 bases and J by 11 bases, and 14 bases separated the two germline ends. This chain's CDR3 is CASSLELGLSAFF. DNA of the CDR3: TGCGCCAGCAGCTTGGAGTTAGGACTGAGTGCTTTCTTT.

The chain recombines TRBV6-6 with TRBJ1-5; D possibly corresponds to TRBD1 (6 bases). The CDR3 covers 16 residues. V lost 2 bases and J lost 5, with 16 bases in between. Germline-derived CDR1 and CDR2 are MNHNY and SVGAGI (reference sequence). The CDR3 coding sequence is TGTGCCAGCAGTTACAGCCGGGACACCGACTATCAGCCCCAGCATTTT. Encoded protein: CASSYSRDTDYQPQHF.

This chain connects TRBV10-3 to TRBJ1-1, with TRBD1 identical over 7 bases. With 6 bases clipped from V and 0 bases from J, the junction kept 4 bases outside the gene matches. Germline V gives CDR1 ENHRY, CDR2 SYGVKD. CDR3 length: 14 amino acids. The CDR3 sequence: CAISLQGMNTEAFF. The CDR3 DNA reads TGTGCCATCAGCTTACAGGGGATGAACACTGAAGCTTTCTTT.

The CDR3 spells CASTPPGWGEDYGYTF. CDR3 DNA sequence: TGTGCCAGTACCCCCCCCGGCTGGGGAGAGGACTATGGCTACACCTTC. The chain links TRBV19 to TRBJ1-2, with D hard to call. V was pared by 7 bases and J by 3 bases, with 21 bases between. Germline CDR1 and CDR2: LNHDA and SQIVND (reference sequence). The CDR3 is made up of 16 amino acids.

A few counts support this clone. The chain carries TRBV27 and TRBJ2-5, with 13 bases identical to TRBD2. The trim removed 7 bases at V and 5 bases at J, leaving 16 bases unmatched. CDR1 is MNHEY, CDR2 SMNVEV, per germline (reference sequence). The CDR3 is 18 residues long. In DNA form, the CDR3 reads TGTGCCAGCACCCCCGGACTAGCGGGAGTAGGGGGTTACGAGACCCAGTACTTC. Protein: CASTPGLAGVGGYETQYF.

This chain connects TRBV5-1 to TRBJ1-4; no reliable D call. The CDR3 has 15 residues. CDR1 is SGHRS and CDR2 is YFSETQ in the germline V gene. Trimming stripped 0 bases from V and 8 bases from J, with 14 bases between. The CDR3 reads CASSLGGPSKEKLFF. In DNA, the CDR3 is TGCGCCAGCAGCTTGGGTGGCCCCTCAAAGGAAAAACTGTTTTTT.

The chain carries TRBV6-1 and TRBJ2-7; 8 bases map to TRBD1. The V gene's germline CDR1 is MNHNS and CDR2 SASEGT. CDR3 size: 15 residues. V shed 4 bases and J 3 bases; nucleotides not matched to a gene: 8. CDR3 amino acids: CASSVARDRIYEQYF. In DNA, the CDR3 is TGTGCCAGCAGTGTCGCCCGGGACAGGATCTACGAGCAGTACTTC.

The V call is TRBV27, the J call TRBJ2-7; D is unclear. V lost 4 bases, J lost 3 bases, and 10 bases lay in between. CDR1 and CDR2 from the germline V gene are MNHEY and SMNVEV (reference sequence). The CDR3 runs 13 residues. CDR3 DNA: TGTGCCAGCAGTTCCCGACACTTCTACGAGCAGTACTTC. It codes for CASSSRHFYEQYF.

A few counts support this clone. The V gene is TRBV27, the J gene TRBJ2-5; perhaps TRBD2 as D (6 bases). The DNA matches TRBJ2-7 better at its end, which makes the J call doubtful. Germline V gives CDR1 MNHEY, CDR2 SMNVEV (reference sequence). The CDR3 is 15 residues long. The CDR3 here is CASSRDSLRSYEQYF. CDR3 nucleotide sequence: TGTGCCAGCAGCCGGGACTCCCTCCGCTCCTACGAGCAGTACTTC.

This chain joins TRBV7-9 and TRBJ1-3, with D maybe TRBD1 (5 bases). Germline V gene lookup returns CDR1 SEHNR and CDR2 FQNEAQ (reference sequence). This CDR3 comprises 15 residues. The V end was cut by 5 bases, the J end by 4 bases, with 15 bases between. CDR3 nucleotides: TGTGCCAGCAGCCCTCAGGGATTCCCCGGAAACACCATATATTTT. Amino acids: CASSPQGFPGNTIYF.